This TCR beta chain was sequenced in a study of cytomegalovirus exposure and HLA in healthy donors (dated by TCRdb to the late 2010s). A note on the overall study: An earlier analysis of 550 to 700 of the donors reported 250 to 300 Gb of sequence data and some 120 million unique TCR beta sequences from about 179 million T cells. About 5 DR-DQ haplotypes were handled as single units for association and clustering, since linkage in the cohort was strong. The study was designed to test whether signatures of past pathogen exposure could be identified by cataloging public T cell receptors. The T cell repertoires of 666 subjects were profiled by immunosequencing and related to cytomegalovirus serostatus. Rather than using new phenotypic data, the later analysis identified candidate immune exposures from TCR beta sequences and from how often those sequences occurred across donors. Every repertoire in the discovery cohort had been generated on one and the same sequencing platform. Among under 450 genotyped donors of the cohort, an average of around 240,000 unique TCR beta nucleotide sequences were sequenced per donor, around 18% of them non-productive. Among the approximately 400 genotyped donors, 81% belonged to the genetic ancestry cluster associated with self-reported Caucasian donors. High-throughput TCR immunosequencing, statistical association of individual TCRs with disease status, and machine learning were combined to predict cytomegalovirus infection status. Donor age, sex, ethnicity and CMV serostatus were collected together with the repertoire data. A later genetic analysis took genome-wide SNP genotypes for about 55% of the roughly 670 donors and used that subset as a discovery cohort. About 280 gigabases of sequencing data and around 90 million unique TCR sequences made up an early release that covered several hundred HLA-typed donors. Typing coverage varied by locus: 629-630 donors for A, B, C, DRB1 and DQB1; around 560 for DQA1; around 610 for DPA1; about 450 for DPB1. In addition to the first cohort of around 670 subjects, a separate validation cohort of about 120 different subjects was used. In a later analysis, previously published TCR beta repertoires from about 640 donors were re-analyzed and high-resolution HLA genotyping was added so that TCR occurrence patterns could be studied. To decide whether each TCR beta V gene segment behaved as functional or pseudogenic, an earlier analysis of 587 of the donors relied on high-throughput TCR beta sequencing. HLA typing covered class I and class II loci at four-digit resolution.

In total, about 650 healthy bone marrow donors made up the cohort. At the time of sampling, every cohort member was nominally healthy, though immune exposures that went unrecorded were likely present. The donor tested CMV seronegative and was one of the 352 seronegative cohort members. A peripheral blood sample was provided by each donor, and peripheral blood mononuclear cells were used for TCR beta sequencing. The Qiagen DNeasy Blood Extraction Kit was used to extract genomic DNA from the blood cell samples. Details on this clone: Its antigen remains unidentified. Within one base of it there is no much larger clone, and no base qualities were kept.

Results the study describes overall, beyond this receptor: A group of highly shared sequence variants was considered likely to be a technical artifact of the sequencing pipeline. According to the authors, the approach could potentially be generalized to other disease states and immunological phenotypes. Cytomegalovirus status was reported to be diagnosed by the classifier with high specificity and sensitivity in both the original and validation cohorts. Because counts were too low, 15 or so rarely observed V segments, including chromosome 9 orphons, were excluded from the earlier analysis of under 650 of the donors. Linkage disequilibrium might explain the correlated functional status among segregating V segments, but an unknown experimental factor could not be ruled out. According to a later analysis, most CMV-associated TCR beta chains appeared to be HLA-restricted, and the HLA associations seemed to be driven largely by CMV exposure. Strong co-occurrence of HLA alleles, especially DR and DQ, made assigning TCR associations to individual alleles difficult. Some IMGT-functional V segments, including TRBV6-2 and TRBV6-3, could not be distinguished by the 87-base-pair reads and were therefore excluded. A later genetic analysis associated a missense DCLRE1C variant with V-gene and J-gene trimming of TCR beta chains, and an independent cohort replicated the association. According to a later genetic analysis, donors in an Asian-associated ancestry cluster had fewer N-insertions in productive TCRs than the approximately 610-donor mean. In vitro tests confirmed that a few of the cytomegalovirus-associated TCR beta chains recognize cytomegalovirus antigens. A further reported finding was that TCR beta sequences accurately predicted the HLA-A and HLA-B alleles for most subjects in the first cohort. The cohort was sequenced for TCR beta chains only, and without alpha or paired-chain data the features that could be detected were limited. In the study, some 180 TCR beta chains were listed as associated with cytomegalovirus. Roughly uniform sequencing depth across donors was assumed in presence/absence analyses, although this assumption may not hold. Across donors, most TCR sequences were observed very rarely, whereas some public TCRs were present in many individuals. HLA typing was unavailable for some donors at each locus, so association tests used only the typed subset. A later analysis reported that several top co-occurrence clusters appeared linked to parvovirus B19, influenza, CMV and Epstein-Barr virus. In an earlier analysis of some 500 of the donors, most TCR beta V segments appeared in productive rearrangements about 90% or about 30% of the time, broadly matching IMGT annotations. At a false discovery rate of 0.05, a later analysis linked around 17,000 TCR beta sequences to specific HLA alleles. A later analysis found that HLA-associated TCR beta chains were more clonally expanded and had lower generation probabilities than equally common non-associated chains. The only immune exposure information available for the cohort was CMV serostatus. A later analysis found that TCR association rates varied across HLA loci, with DRB1 alleles showing the most associated TCRs and HLA-C alleles the fewest.

To prepare the library, the immunoSEQ multiplex PCR assay was applied. For the multiplex PCR, a mixture combining 60 forward primers for TCR Vbeta segments and 13 reverse primers for TCR Jbeta segments was used. A multiplex PCR assay on genomic DNA amplified the CDR3 region of rearranged TCR beta genes. The amplified TCR beta libraries were sequenced on the Illumina HiSeq System as 87-base-pair reads. The authors' analysis ran thus. A later analysis tallied tens of millions of unique TCR beta chains across the roughly 610 repertoires, and about 10 million of those chains were shared by two or more donors. Raw reads were error-corrected and collapsed into unique sequences with a nearest-neighbor algorithm that merged closely related sequences to remove PCR and sequencing errors. V, D and J gene segments were assigned by aligning CDR3 sequences to IMGT reference sequences. For a sequence to be retained, a match of at least six nucleotides was required to both a V gene segment and a J gene segment. A rearrangement was called productive if the CDR3 had no stop codons and remained in frame with V and J, and every other rearrangement was called non-productive. Following IMGT convention, CDR3 was defined as the stretch from the second conserved V-encoded cysteine up to the conserved J-encoded phenylalanine. The earlier analysis of 450 to 750 of the donors excluded any sequence lacking an unambiguous match to a single V gene segment. An earlier analysis of around 600 of the donors classified V segments as functional when productive rearrangements were above 56.7% and as segregating when the standard deviation between donors was above 5%. To diagnose cytomegalovirus status from the catalog of TCR beta chain sequences, a statistical classification framework was built. In a later analysis, TCR nucleotide sequences were compared against IMGT/GENE-DB human TR gene sequences so that V and J genes could be assigned. In a later analysis, CDR3 sequences and most-parsimonious VDJ recombination scenarios were assigned using the TCRdist pipeline. A later analysis defined each TCR beta chain by its CDR3 amino acid sequence plus V-gene family, and excluded reads lacking a unique V-gene family. In a later analysis, around 650 highly shared, low-generation-probability nucleotide sequences were removed to address suspected cross-contamination and a sequencing artifact. For each public chain, a later analysis derived a clonal expansion index from normalized ranks of inferred template counts within each repertoire. A later analysis computed generation probabilities with a VDJ recombination model fitted to out-of-frame rearrangements, and checked the results against IGoR. In a later analysis, TCR-TCR, TCR-HLA and TCR-CMV co-occurrence was scored with hypergeometric tests, and a repertoire-size bias correction was applied to TCR pairs. To estimate false discovery rates, a later analysis permuted the HLA or CMV assignments 20 times. In a later analysis, co-occurring TCRs were grouped with DBSCAN, and TCRdist sequence similarity was added when clustering was performed within HLA-allele-positive subsets. For co-occurrence clustering, repertoires with fewer than 30,000 or more than 120,000 public chains were excluded, along with roughly 5 repertoires with anomalous nucleotide sharing. The immuneACCESS repertoire file appears here via TCRdb, limited to in-frame rearrangements. These files lack a portion of the clones; in checked studies, under half of the deficit traces to unresolved V genes, and the cause of the others is not known. V and J calls and clone size are those listed in that table; D and trimming were worked out from the DNA. The sample records 150,000 or so clones, 80% to 90% of which are singletons. The ten largest clonotypes hold roughly 1.8% of the sample.

The germline V gene (reference sequence) yields MNHNY for CDR1 and SVGAGI for CDR2. Its CDR3 holds 15 amino acids, cysteine through phenylalanine. The sequence is cut down to CDR3 DNA, 45 bases in frame from base 1. The germline V and J ends show losses of 6 bases and 2 bases respectively, and no gene match explains 7 bases of the junction. The rearrangement combines TRBV6-6 with TRBJ2-7; 10 bases in between match TRBD1. The TCR originated in a woman between 18 and 29 years old in good health and CMV-seronegative. Sequenced input: PBMCs. The DNA is TGTGCCAGCAGAGCCGGGACAGGGGCCCCCTACGAGCAGTACTTC. Translated, this gives CASRAGTGAPYEQYF.